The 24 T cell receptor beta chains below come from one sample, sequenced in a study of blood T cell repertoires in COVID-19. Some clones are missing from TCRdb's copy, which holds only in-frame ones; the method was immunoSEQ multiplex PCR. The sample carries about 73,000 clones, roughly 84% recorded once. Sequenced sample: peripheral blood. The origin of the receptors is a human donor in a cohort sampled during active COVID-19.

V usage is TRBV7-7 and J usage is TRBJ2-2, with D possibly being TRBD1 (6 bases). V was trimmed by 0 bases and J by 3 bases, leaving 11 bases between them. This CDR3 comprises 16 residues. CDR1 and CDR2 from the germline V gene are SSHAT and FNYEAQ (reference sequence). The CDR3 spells CASSLAPGVHTGELFF. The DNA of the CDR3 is TGTGCCAGCAGCTTAGCGCCAGGGGTTCACACCGGGGAGCTGTTTTTT. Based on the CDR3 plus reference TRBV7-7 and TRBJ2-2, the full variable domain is GAGVSQSPRYKVTKRGQDVTLRCDPISSHATLYWYQQALGQGPEFLTYFNYEAQPDKSGLPSDRFSAERPEGSISTLTIQRTEQRDSAMYRCASSLAPGVHTGELFFGEGSRLTVL.

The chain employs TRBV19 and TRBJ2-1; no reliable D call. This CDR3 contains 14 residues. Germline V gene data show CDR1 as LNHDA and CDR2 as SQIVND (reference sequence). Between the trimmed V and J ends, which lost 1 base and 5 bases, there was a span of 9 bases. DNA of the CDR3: TGTGCCAGTAGTATAGGGTTACAGAACAATGAGCAGTTCTTC. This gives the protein CASSIGLQNNEQFF. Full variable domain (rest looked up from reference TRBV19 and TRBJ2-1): DGGITQSPKYLFRKEGQNVTLSCEQNLNHDAMYWYRQDPGQGLRLIYYSQIVNDFQKGDIAEGYSVSREKKESFPLTVTSAQKNPTAFYLCASSIGLQNNEQFFGPGTRLTVL.

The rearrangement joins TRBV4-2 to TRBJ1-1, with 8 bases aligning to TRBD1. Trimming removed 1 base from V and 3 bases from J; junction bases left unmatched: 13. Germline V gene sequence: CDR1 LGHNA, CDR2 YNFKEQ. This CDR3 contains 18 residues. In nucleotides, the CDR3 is TGTGCCAGCAGCCAAGTTATACAGGGGGTGCCCAGAGACACTGAAGCTTTCTTT. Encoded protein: CASSQVIQGVPRDTEAFF.

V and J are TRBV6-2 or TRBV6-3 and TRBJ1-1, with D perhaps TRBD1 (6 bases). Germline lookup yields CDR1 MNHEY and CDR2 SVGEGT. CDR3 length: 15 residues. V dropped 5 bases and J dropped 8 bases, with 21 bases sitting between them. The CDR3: CASSLPGSVGGEAFF. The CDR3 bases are TGTGCCAGCAGTCTGCCGGGTTCCGTAGGGGGAGAAGCTTTCTTT.

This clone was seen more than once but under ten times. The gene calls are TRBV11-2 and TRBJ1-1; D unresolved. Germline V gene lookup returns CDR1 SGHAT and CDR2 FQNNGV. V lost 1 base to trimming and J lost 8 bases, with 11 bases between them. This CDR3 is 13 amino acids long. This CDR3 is CASSLGAVAEAFF. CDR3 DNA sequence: TGTGCCAGCAGCTTAGGGGCAGTTGCAGAAGCTTTCTTT.

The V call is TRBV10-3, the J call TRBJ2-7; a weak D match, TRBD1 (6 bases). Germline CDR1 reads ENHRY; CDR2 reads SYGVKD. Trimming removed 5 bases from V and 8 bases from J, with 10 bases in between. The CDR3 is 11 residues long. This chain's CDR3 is CAISSRDKQYF. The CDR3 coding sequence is TGTGCCATCAGTTCTAGGGACAAGCAGTACTTC.

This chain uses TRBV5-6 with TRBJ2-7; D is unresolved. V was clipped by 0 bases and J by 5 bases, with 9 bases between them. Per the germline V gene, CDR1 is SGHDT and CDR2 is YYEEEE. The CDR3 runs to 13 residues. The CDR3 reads CASSLALPHEQYF. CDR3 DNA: TGTGCCAGCAGCTTGGCCCTTCCCCACGAGCAGTACTTC. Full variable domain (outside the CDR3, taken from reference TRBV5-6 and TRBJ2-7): DAGVTQSPTHLIKTRGQQVTLRCSPKSGHDTVSWYQQALGQGPQFIFQYYEEEERQRGNFPDRFSGHQFPNYSSELNVNALLLGDSALYLCASSLALPHEQYFGPGTRLTVT.

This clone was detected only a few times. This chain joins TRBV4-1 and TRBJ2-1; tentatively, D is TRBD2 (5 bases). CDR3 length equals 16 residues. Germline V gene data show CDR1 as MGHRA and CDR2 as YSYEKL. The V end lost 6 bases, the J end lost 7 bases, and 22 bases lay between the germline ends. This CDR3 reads CASSFSPSRAGNEQFF. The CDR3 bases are TGCGCCAGCAGTTTTTCCCCCTCGAGGGCCGGGAATGAGCAGTTCTTC.

The CDR3 DNA is TGTGCCAGCCGGGACAGGGGGCGCCCCCAGCCCCAGCATTTT. Translating it yields CASRDRGRPQPQHF. The rearrangement uses TRBV5-8 and TRBJ1-5; TRBD1 aligns across 12 bases. The CDR3 length is 14 residues. J gave up 7 bases and V 7 bases, and 6 bases lay outside the gene matches. Germline V lookup: CDR1 SGHTS, CDR2 YDEGEE.

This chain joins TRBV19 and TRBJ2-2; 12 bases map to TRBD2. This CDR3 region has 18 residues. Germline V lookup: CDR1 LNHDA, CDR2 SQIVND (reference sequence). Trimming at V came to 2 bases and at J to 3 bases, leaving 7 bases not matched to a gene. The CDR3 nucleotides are TGTGCCAGTAGTATAACTAGCGGGGGGCCAGGCTACACCGGGGAGCTGTTTTTT. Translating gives CASSITSGGPGYTGELFF.

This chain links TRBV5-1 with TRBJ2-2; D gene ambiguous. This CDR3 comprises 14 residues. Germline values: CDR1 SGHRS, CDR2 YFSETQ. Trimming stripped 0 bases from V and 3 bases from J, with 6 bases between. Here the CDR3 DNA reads TGCGCCAGCAGCTTGGGACAAGACACCGGGGAGCTGTTTTTT. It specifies CASSLGQDTGELFF.

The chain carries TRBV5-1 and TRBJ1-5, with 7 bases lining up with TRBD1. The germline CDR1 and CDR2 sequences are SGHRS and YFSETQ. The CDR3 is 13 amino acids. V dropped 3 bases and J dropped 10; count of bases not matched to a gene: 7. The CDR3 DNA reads TGCGCCAGCAGCTCAGACGCAGGGGGTCCCCAGCATTTT. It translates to CASSSDAGGPQHF.

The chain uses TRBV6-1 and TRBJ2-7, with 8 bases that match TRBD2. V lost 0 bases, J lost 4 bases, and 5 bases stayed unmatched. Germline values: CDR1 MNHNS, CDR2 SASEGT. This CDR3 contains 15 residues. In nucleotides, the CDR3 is TGTGCCAGCAGTGAAGCGCGGGGGGCTTGGTACGAGCAGTACTTC. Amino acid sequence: CASSEARGAWYEQYF.

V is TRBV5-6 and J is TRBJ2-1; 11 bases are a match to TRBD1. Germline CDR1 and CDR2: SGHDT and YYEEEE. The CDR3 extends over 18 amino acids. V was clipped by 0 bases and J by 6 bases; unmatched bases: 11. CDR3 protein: CASSLVPRWDRGANEQFF. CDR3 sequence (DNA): TGTGCCAGCAGCTTGGTTCCCCGTTGGGACAGGGGGGCCAATGAGCAGTTCTTC.

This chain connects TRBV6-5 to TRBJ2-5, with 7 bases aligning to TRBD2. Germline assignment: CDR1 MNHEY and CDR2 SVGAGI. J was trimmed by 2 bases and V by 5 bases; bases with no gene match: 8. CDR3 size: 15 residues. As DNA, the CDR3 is TGTGCCAGCAGTACGGGGGGAGGGCAACAAGAGACCCAGTACTTC. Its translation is CASSTGGGQQETQYF.

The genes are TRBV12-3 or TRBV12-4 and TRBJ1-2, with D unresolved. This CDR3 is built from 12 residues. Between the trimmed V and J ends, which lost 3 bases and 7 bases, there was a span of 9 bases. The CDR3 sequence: CASSFVPGGYTF. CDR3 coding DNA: TGTGCCAGCAGTTTTGTGCCCGGTGGCTACACCTTC.

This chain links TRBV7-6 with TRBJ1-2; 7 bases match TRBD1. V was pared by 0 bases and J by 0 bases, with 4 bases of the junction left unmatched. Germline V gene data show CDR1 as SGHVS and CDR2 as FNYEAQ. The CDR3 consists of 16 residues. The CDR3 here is CASSLAGDSPNYGYTF. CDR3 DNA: TGTGCCAGCAGCTTAGCCGGGGACAGCCCTAACTATGGCTACACCTTC.

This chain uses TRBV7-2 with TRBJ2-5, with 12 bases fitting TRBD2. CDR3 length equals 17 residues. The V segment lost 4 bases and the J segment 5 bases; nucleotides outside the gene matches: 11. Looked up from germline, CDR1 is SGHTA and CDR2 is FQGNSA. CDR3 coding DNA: TGTGCCAGCAGCTCGTCCTCTAGCGGGGGGGCCGGGGAGACCCAGTACTTC. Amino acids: CASSSSSSGGAGETQYF.

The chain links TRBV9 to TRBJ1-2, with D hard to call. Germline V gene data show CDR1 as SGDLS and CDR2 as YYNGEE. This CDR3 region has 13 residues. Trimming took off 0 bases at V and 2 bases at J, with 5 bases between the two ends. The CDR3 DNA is TGTGCCAGCAGCGTAGGAGGGAACTATGGCTACACCTTC. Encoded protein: CASSVGGNYGYTF.

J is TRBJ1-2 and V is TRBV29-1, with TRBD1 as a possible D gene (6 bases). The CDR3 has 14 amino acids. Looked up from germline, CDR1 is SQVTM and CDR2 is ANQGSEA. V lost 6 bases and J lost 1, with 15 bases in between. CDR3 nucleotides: TGCAGCGTAACACAGGGAGCTGGTAACTATGGCTACACCTTC. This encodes CSVTQGAGNYGYTF.

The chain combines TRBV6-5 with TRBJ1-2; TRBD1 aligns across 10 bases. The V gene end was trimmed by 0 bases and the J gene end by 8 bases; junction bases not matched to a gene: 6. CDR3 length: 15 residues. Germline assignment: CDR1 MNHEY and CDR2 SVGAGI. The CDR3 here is CASSYSTGGRGGYTF. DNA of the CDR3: TGTGCCAGCAGTTACTCGACAGGGGGCCGTGGCGGCTACACCTTC.

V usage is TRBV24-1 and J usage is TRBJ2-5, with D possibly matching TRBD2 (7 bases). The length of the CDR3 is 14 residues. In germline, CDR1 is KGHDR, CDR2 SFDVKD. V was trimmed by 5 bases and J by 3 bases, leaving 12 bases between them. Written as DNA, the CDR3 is TGTGCCACCAGTGTGGGAGGGGGGGAAGAGACCCAGTACTTC. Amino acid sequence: CATSVGGGEETQYF.

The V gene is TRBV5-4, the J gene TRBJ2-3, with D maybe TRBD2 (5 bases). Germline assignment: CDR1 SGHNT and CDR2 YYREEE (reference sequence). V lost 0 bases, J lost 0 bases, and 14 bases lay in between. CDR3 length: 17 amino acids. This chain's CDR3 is CASSLAKQRTSTDTQYF. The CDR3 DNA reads TGTGCCAGCAGCTTGGCCAAACAGCGGACTAGCACAGATACGCAGTATTTT.

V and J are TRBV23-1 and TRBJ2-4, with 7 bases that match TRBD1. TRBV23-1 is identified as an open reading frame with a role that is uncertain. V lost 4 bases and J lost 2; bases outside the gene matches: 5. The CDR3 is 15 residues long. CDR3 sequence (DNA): TGCGCCAGCAGTCCAGGGGGTGAATCCAAAAACATTCAGTACTTC. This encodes CASSPGGESKNIQYF.